This section outlines one T cell receptor (beta chain) sequence together with its context. Its antigen remains unidentified. The data were taken from a study of blood T cells in healthy people across ages. Donors gave ten milliliters of peripheral blood apiece. Findings and caveats of the study: The donors' CMV status was not determined, possibly confounding changes in expanded clonotypes. The recorded TCR beta diversity per million T cells decreased in a roughly linear manner with age.

For the second PCR, which ran for roughly 6 to 11 cycles, a sample-barcoded 5' primer and a J-beta primer mix were used. TCRdb itself ran the 5' RACE reads through MiXCR, one entry per CDR3 protein. The sample lists about 1.8 million distinct CDR3 sequences, roughly 49% occurring once. Germline lookup yields CDR1 MDHEN and CDR2 SYDVKM. V shed 7 bases, J shed 3 bases, and the junction held 10 bases outside the gene matches. The CDR3 is 16 amino acids. The chain is built from TRBV28 and TRBJ2-5, with TRBD1 matching over 11 bases. Specimen: blood. The sequence derives from a woman aged 40 to 50 in good health. In DNA form, the CDR3 reads TGTGCCAGCAACTTGGGGGAGGGACAGGGGGAAGAGACCCAGTACTTC. Its translation: CASNLGEGQGEETQYF. The full variable domain, with the rest looked up from reference TRBV28 and TRBJ2-5, is DVKVTQSSRYLVKRTGEKVFLECVQDMDHENMFWYRQDPGLGLRLIYFSYDVKMKEKGDIPEGYSVSREKKERFSLILESASTNQTSMYLCASNLGEGQGEETQYFGPGTRLLVL.